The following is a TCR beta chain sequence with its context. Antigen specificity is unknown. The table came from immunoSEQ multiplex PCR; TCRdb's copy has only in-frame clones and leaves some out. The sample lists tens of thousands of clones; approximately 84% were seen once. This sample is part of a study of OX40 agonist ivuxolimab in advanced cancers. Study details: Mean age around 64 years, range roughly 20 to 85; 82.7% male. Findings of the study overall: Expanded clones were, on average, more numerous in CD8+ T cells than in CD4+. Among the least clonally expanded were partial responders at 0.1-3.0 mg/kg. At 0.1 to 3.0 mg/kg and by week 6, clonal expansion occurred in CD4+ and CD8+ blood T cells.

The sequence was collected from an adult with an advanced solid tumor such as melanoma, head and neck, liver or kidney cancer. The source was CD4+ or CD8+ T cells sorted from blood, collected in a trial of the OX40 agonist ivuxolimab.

The CDR3 coding sequence is TGTGCCAGCAGCTTATCCTCGGGTAGCAATCAGCCCCAGCATTTT. This translates into CASSLSSGSNQPQHF. The chain carries TRBV7-2 and TRBJ1-5; D remains ambiguous. CDR1 and CDR2 from the germline V gene are SGHTA and FQGNSA. CDR3 size: 15 residues. The V end lost 2 bases, the J end lost 0 bases, and 8 bases lay between the germline ends.